The following is a TCR beta chain sequence with its context. What this receptor recognizes is not known. Base quality data are lacking; no much larger clone is found one base away. This record belongs to a study of CD8 T cells in ankylosing spondylitis (dated by TCRdb to 2016 to 2017). Regarding the research as a whole: To find TCR variants linked to disease, the study profiled T cell receptor beta repertoires in ankylosing spondylitis patients and healthy donors. Peripheral blood was sampled, and synovial fluid was additionally collected from ankylosing spondylitis patients. The full study cohort was made up of about 24 ankylosing spondylitis patients and some 100 healthy donors. General study outcomes and caveats: According to the report, matched synovial fluid samples from ankylosing spondylitis patients were significantly enriched for the disease-linked clones. A TCR beta motif of 8 or 9 highly homologous amino acid variants appeared characteristic of blood from ankylosing spondylitis patients. In peripheral blood, the disease-linked clones were found at relatively low frequencies and had a CD8+ phenotype. Some of the motif variants had been reported before in the synovial fluid and blood of reactive arthritis patients, a finding that suggests common disease-initiation mechanisms.

The V end gives up 5 bases and the J end 1 base, leaving 8 bases in the junction not matched to a gene. From a lookup of the germline V gene, CDR1 and CDR2 are SGHVS and FNYEAQ. The CDR3 runs 16 residues from the cysteine to the phenylalanine. Here the CDR3 DNA is all that survives: 48 bases in frame from base 1. Sequenced on an Illumina HiSeq 2500. Quantitative 5'-RACE with molecular barcodes was used to prepare TCR beta libraries. Turning to the authors' computational methods: Disease-linked TCR variants were identified with a new computational method built on a probabilistic model of VDJ rearrangement. The raw public reads went through TCRdb reprocessing: fastp at Q25, MiXCR clone calling, in-frame beta chains kept. Each CDR3 protein appears once, grouped with its most common genes and DNA. In this record, the V and J calls reflect TCRdb's handling and not the investigators' own analysis. Across this sample there are approximately 250,000 distinct CDR3 sequences, with roughly a tenth seen only once. The ten largest clones take up less than 3% of the sample.

The rearranged segments are TRBV7-6 and TRBJ2-3, with 8 middle bases fitting TRBD2. The sequenced sample consisted of blood, either unsorted or a sorted T cell fraction (not recorded which). The TCR was taken from a male donor with ankylosing spondylitis or in good health (not recorded which). The CDR3 reads CASSVSGGRGTDTQYF. The DNA sequence follows: TGTGCCAGCAGCGTCAGCGGGGGTAGGGGCACAGATACGCAGTATTTT.